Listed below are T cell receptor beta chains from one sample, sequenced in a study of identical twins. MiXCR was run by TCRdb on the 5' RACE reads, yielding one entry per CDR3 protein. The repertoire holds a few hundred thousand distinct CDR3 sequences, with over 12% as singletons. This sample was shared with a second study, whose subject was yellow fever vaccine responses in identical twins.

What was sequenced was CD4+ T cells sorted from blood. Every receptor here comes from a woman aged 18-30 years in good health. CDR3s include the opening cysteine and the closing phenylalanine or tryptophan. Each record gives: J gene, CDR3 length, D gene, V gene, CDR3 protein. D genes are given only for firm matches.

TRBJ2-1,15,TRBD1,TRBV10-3,CAISDRDRGGNEQFF
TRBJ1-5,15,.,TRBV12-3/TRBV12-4,CASSWGGAGGQPQHF
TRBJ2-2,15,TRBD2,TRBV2,CASNTGLANTGELFF
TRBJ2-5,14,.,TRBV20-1,CSAGGMRVEETQYF
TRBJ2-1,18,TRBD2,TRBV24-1,CATSDLQPSGETPHEQFF
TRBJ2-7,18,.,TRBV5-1,CASSFTTPGTQPTYEQYF
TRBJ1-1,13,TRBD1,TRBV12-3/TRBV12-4,CASRDRVNTEAFF
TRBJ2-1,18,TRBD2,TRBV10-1,CASSPGTSGRASYNEQFF
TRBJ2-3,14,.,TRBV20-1,CSARRPGIPDTQYF
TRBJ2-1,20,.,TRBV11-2,CASSLRRLRRDGDSYNEQFF
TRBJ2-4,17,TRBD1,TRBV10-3,CAISESSSGGPKNIQYF
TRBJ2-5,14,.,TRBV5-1,CASSLVTRGETQYF
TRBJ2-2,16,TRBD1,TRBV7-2,CASSRLGQGAPGELFF
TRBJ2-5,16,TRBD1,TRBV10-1,CASSDGLDRGSETQYF
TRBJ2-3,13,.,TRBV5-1,CASSLAQKDTQYF
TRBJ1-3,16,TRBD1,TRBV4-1,CASSQDPGGRGNTIYF
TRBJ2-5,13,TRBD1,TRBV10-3,CAISGTGGETQYF
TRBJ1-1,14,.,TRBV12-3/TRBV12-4,CASSLHIMNTEAFF
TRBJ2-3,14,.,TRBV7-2,CASSLRPRTDTQYF
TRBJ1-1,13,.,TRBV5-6,CASADSLNTEAFF
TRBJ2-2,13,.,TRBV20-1,CSARDGRAGELFF
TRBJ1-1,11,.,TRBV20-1,CSARATTEAFF
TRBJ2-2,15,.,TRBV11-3,CASSLGGSEAGELFF
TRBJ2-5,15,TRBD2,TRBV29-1,CSVVFLAGDQETQYF
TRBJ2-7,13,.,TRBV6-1,CASTKGGSYEQYF
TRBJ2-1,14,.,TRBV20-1,CSARDLLAGNEQFF
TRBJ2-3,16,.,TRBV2,CASSEDWQGITDTQYF
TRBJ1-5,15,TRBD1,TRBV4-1,CASSHLGQGDQPQHF
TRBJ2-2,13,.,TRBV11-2,CASNHRNTGELFF
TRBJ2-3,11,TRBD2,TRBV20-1,CSAQTGGSQYF
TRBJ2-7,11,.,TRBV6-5,CASSYAFQQYF
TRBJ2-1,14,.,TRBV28,CASRGYSSYNEQFF
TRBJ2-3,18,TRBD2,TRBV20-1,CSGKRLAGRWTNTDTQYF
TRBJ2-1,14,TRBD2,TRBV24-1,CATSRLAGDNEQFF
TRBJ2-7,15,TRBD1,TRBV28,CASSLLGTGGGEQYF
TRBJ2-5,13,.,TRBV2,CASSENSGETQYF
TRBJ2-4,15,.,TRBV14,CASSQGGLAKNIQYF
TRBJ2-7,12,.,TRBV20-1,CSALLAGYEQYF
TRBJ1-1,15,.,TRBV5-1,CASSLESGEGTEAFF
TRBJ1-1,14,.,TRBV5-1,CASSLERLNTEAFF